This entry describes one T cell receptor (beta chain). This sample is part of a study of blood T cell repertoires in COVID-19. Study in general: The United States, Italy and Spain were the sources of the acute and convalescent COVID-19 samples. PBMCs, B-cell-depleted T cells, or T cells were the source of the cDNA or gDNA that made up the material.

Per the authors' pipeline: Amplification with reference gene primers provided the estimates of nucleated cell counts. Repertoires were generated with immunoSEQ multiplex PCR, while TCRdb's copy carries only in-frame clones and drops some. The V and J calls and the clone size are those of that table, but D and trimming were determined from the DNA. The top ten hold about 20% of the sample, which has 220,000 or so clones, roughly 84% seen once. This CDR3 contains 14 residues. CDR1 is MNHEY and CDR2 is SVGAGI in the germline V gene. The V segment lost 6 bases and the J segment 6 bases; nucleotides outside the gene matches: 7.

V usage is TRBV6-5 and J usage is TRBJ1-4, with 7 bases lining up with TRBD1. The origin of this receptor is a man under 40 with active or convalescent COVID-19. The sequencing input was peripheral blood. In DNA, the CDR3 is TGTGCCAGCAGCTCGGGACAGAAAGATGAAAAACTGTTTTTT. Protein sequence: CASSSGQKDEKLFF.